The rows below give T cell receptor beta chains drawn from one sample of a study of CD8+ T cells in alopecia areata. Profiling relied on immunoSEQ multiplex PCR, and the TCRdb table lists in-frame clones only, not all of them. The sample shows under 95,000 clones, over 70% of them seen only once. Sequenced here: CD8+ T cells sorted from blood, sampled between weeks 44 and 45, from a patient treated with tofacitinib. Receptors were obtained from a human donor with alopecia areata. The CDR3 runs from the conserved cysteine through the conserved F or W. Each record gives: J gene, D gene, clone size, V gene, CDR3 protein, CDR3 DNA. The D gene is left open where the match is weak. Not all rows give a size; the values are once, few, many and, for expanded clones, a class.

>TRBJ2-7|NA|NA|TRBV7-9
CASSRIRNDRDLLYEQYF
TGTGCCAGCAGCCGAATCCGTAATGACAGGGACTTGCTCTACGAGCAGTACTTC
>TRBJ2-7|NA|once|TRBV4-3
CASSQDDSLAYEQYF
TGCGCCAGCAGCCAAGATGACAGCTTGGCCTACGAGCAGTACTTC
>TRBJ2-6|TRBD1|few|TRBV27
CASGQGTSGANVLTF
TGTGCCAGCGGACAGGGGACCTCTGGGGCCAACGTCCTGACTTTC
>TRBJ1-1|TRBD1|NA|TRBV27
CASGDRGPGTEAFF
TGTGCCAGCGGAGACAGGGGGCCGGGTACTGAAGCTTTCTTT
>TRBJ1-2|TRBD1|NA|TRBV2
CASSTVQGALAYGYTF
TGTGCCAGCAGTACGGTACAGGGGGCTCTCGCCTATGGCTACACCTTC
>TRBJ2-3|NA|once|TRBV27
CASSHHGVPDTQYF
TGTGCCAGCAGTCACCACGGGGTCCCAGATACGCAGTATTTT
>TRBJ2-1|NA|NA|TRBV5-6
CASSFGGSYNEQFF
TGTGCCAGCAGCTTCGGTGGGTCCTACAATGAGCAGTTCTTC
>TRBJ2-1|NA|once|TRBV7-9
CASSLGNNEQFF
TGTGCCAGCAGCTTAGGAAACAATGAGCAGTTCTTC
>TRBJ2-7|TRBD1|NA|TRBV6-5
CASSFGTGTYEQYF
TGTGCCAGCAGTTTCGGGACAGGGACCTACGAGCAGTACTTC
>TRBJ2-7|TRBD1|NA|TRBV5-8
CASSGGTGADEQYF
TGTGCCAGCAGCGGCGGGACAGGGGCTGACGAGCAGTACTTC
>TRBJ2-3|TRBD2|NA|TRBV11-3
CASSLGATSGGHTDTQYF
TGTGCCAGCAGCTTAGGAGCTACTAGCGGGGGCCACACAGATACGCAGTATTTT
>TRBJ2-2|TRBD1|few|TRBV29-1
CSVWTGAGELFF
TGCAGCGTTTGGACAGGCGCCGGGGAGCTGTTTTTT
>TRBJ1-1|NA|NA|TRBV9
CASSVGRGTEAFF
TGTGCCAGCAGCGTAGGGAGGGGCACTGAAGCTTTCTTT
>TRBJ1-5|NA|NA|TRBV19
CASSMGEGNQPQHF
TGTGCCAGTAGTATGGGGGAAGGCAATCAGCCCCAGCATTTT
>TRBJ2-7|NA|NA|TRBV14
CASSHVHSYEQYF
TGTGCCAGCAGCCACGTACACTCCTACGAGCAGTACTTC
>TRBJ2-3|NA|NA|TRBV10-3
CAIGPRADTQYF
TGTGCCATCGGGCCGAGGGCAGATACGCAGTATTTT